One sample yielded the 26 T cell receptor beta chains listed below, sequenced in a study of blood T cell repertoires in COVID-19. Profiled with immunoSEQ multiplex PCR; TCRdb holds only in-frame clones, not every one. Of roughly 250,000 clones listed, 83% are singletons. Sequencing input: peripheral blood. The receptors derive from a woman in her fifties or sixties with acute or convalescent COVID-19.

This chain links TRBV7-2 with TRBJ2-3; possibly TRBD2 for D (5 bases). CDR3 length equals 15 residues. The germline CDR1 and CDR2 sequences are SGHTA and FQGNSA. V was pared by 5 bases and J by 3 bases, with 15 bases between. CDR3 coding DNA: TGTGCCAGCAGCCAACTAGTATCCTCGACAGATACGCAGTATTTT. Translating it yields CASSQLVSSTDTQYF.

In nucleotides, the CDR3 is TGTGCCAGCAGCCAATCCACACACTCTGGAAACACCATATATTTT. Amino acid sequence: CASSQSTHSGNTIYF. The V and J genes are TRBV3-1 (or the pseudogene TRBV3-2) and TRBJ1-3; no clear D gene. V lost 2 bases and J 0 bases, leaving 8 bases between the germline ends. The CDR3 is made up of 15 amino acids. CDR1 LGHDT and CDR2 YNNKEL come from the germline V gene (reference sequence).

CDR3 in amino acids: CASKLPGQGVHEQYF. In DNA, the CDR3 is TGTGCCAGCAAGCTGCCGGGACAGGGGGTCCACGAGCAGTACTTC. The J gene is TRBJ2-7, the V gene TRBV6-6; TRBD1 aligns across 11 bases. V shed 7 bases, J shed 5 bases, and the junction held 10 bases outside the gene matches. The germline V gene has CDR1 MNHNY and CDR2 SVGAGI (reference sequence). This CDR3 has 15 residues.

This clone was counted once. This sequence joins TRBV2 and TRBJ2-1; the match to TRBD2 covers 7 bases. V was clipped by 5 bases and J by 8 bases; unmatched bases: 9. Per the germline V gene, CDR1 is SNHLY and CDR2 is FYNNEI. The CDR3 runs to 14 residues. The CDR3 spells CASSHEGGPYEQFF. The CDR3 bases are TGTGCCAGCAGTCACGAGGGAGGGCCGTATGAGCAGTTCTTC.

V is TRBV5-1 and J is TRBJ1-4; no reliable D call. This CDR3 spans 15 amino acids. Per germline, CDR1 SGHRS and CDR2 YFSETQ. The ends were cut back, 0 bases at V and 2 bases at J, with 8 bases in the middle. DNA for the CDR3: TGCGCCAGCAGCTTGGTCTCGGTGACTAATGAAAAACTGTTTTTT. This gives the protein CASSLVSVTNEKLFF.

The V call is TRBV5-4, the J call TRBJ2-5; 12 bases agree with TRBD2. J lost 3 bases, V lost 0 bases, and 3 bases had no gene match. The germline V gene encodes CDR1 SGHNT and CDR2 YYREEE (reference sequence). The CDR3 runs to 16 residues. In nucleotides, the CDR3 is TGTGCCAGCAGCTTGGAACTAGCGGGGGGCAAAGAGACCCAGTACTTC. Encoded protein: CASSLELAGGKETQYF.

This chain links TRBV7-2 with TRBJ2-2; D is unclear. The CDR3 covers 14 residues. Trimming cost V 6 bases and J 0 bases, with 8 bases left between them. Per germline, CDR1 SGHTA and CDR2 FQGNSA. In DNA form, the CDR3 reads TGTGCCAGCAGTCTAGGAGCGAACACCGGGGAGCTGTTTTTT. Protein sequence: CASSLGANTGELFF.

The genes are TRBV30 and TRBJ1-5; TRBD1 matches 8 bases. This CDR3 is built from 15 residues. The V gene end was trimmed by 1 base and the J gene end by 6 bases; junction bases not matched to a gene: 8. Germline CDR1 reads GTSNPN; CDR2 reads SVGIG (reference sequence). The CDR3 protein is CAWSDRTGIGQPQHF. The CDR3 DNA reads as TGTGCCTGGAGTGACCGGACAGGGATAGGTCAGCCCCAGCATTTT.

This clone came up a few times. Other DNA variants within this sample encode the same CDR3. The chain combines TRBV7-9 with TRBJ2-5; D gene unclear. The CDR3 is 13 amino acids. The germline V and J ends were trimmed by 0 bases and 1 base, with 3 bases remaining between them. Germline CDR1 and CDR2: SEHNR and FQNEAQ (reference sequence). The CDR3 here is CASSLAAQETQYF. For the CDR3, the DNA is TGTGCCAGCAGCTTAGCAGCCCAAGAGACCCAGTACTTC.

J is TRBJ2-7 and V is TRBV11-2; 9 bases agree with TRBD2. The germline V gene has CDR1 SGHAT and CDR2 FQNNGV. V trimming: 5 bases; J trimming: 5 bases; junction bases outside the gene matches: 7. CDR3 length: 14 amino acids. The CDR3 spells CASSPRGGRDEQYF. As DNA, the CDR3 is TGTGCCAGCAGCCCGAGAGGCGGGAGGGACGAGCAGTACTTC.

The V and J genes are TRBV19 and TRBJ2-1, with 9 bases that match TRBD2. This CDR3 has 14 amino acids. In germline, CDR1 is LNHDA, CDR2 SQIVND (reference sequence). V gave up 2 bases and J gave up 6 bases; unmatched junction bases: 2. CDR3 nucleotides: TGTGCCAGTAGTATACTAGCGGGGTCCAATGAGCAGTTCTTC. Translating gives CASSILAGSNEQFF.

In this sample, this clone turned up once. This chain joins TRBV4-3 and TRBJ1-1; the match to TRBD1 covers 10 bases. J was trimmed by 7 bases and V by 6 bases; bases with no gene match: 5. Germline V gene lookup returns CDR1 LGHNA and CDR2 YSLEER. This CDR3 comprises 13 residues. The CDR3: CASSRDRGSEAFF. As DNA, the CDR3 is TGCGCCAGCAGTCGGGACAGGGGAAGTGAAGCTTTCTTT.

The rearrangement uses TRBV6-5 and TRBJ1-1; no clear D. Between the trimmed V and J ends, which lost 8 bases and 4 bases, there was a span of 14 bases. Germline V gene sequence: CDR1 MNHEY, CDR2 SVGAGI. The CDR3 is 13 residues long. The DNA for the CDR3 is TGTGCCAGCTTTTCGCGGGTTGGCACTGAAGCTTTCTTT. Translation gives CASFSRVGTEAFF.

There are a few counts of this clone. The chain carries TRBV30 and TRBJ2-1; TRBD2 matches at 10 bases. The ends lost 4 bases at V and 0 bases at J; junction bases unmatched: 0. Germline V CDR1 and CDR2: GTSNPN, SVGIG (reference sequence). This CDR3 spans 14 amino acids. CDR3 bases: TGTGCCTGGACTAGCGGGAGCTCCTACAATGAGCAGTTCTTC. Translated: CAWTSGSSYNEQFF.

The chain recombines TRBV4-2 with TRBJ1-5; the match to TRBD1 covers 8 bases. J lost 5 bases, V lost 0 bases, and 6 bases had no gene match. Germline V gene lookup returns CDR1 LGHNA and CDR2 YNFKEQ. This CDR3 has 16 residues. The CDR3 sequence: CASSQDSGQGDQPQHF. Written as DNA, the CDR3 is TGTGCCAGCAGCCAAGATTCTGGACAGGGAGATCAGCCCCAGCATTTT.

The count of this clone is one. The chain combines TRBV4-1 with TRBJ2-1, with TRBD2 matching 8 bases. Germline V lookup: CDR1 MGHRA, CDR2 YSYEKL. The CDR3 has 15 residues. J gave up 1 base and V 4 bases, and 3 bases lay outside the gene matches. CDR3 protein: CASSRLATSYNEQFF. The CDR3 bases are TGCGCCAGCAGCCGACTAGCGACTTCCTACAATGAGCAGTTCTTC.

The chain is built from TRBV30 and TRBJ1-6; 11 nucleotides agree with TRBD1. The CDR3 is made up of 15 amino acids. Germline assignment: CDR1 GTSNPN and CDR2 SVGIG (reference sequence). J was trimmed by 10 bases and V by 1 base; bases with no gene match: 6. This chain's CDR3 is CAWSGGTGGESPLHF. CDR3 DNA: TGTGCCTGGAGTGGGGGGACAGGGGGTGAGTCACCCCTCCACTTT.

The V gene is TRBV4-2, the J gene TRBJ2-7, with 10 bases lining up with TRBD2. This CDR3 comprises 20 residues. Trimming cost V 0 bases and J 4 bases; bases outside gene matches: 18. Germline V CDR1 and CDR2: LGHNA, YNFKEQ. The CDR3 spells CASSQDLSPSGSFIAYEQYF. The CDR3, as DNA: TGTGCCAGCAGCCAAGATCTGAGTCCTAGCGGGAGTTTCATTGCGTACGAGCAGTACTTC.

This chain joins TRBV6-2 or TRBV6-3 and TRBJ1-1; no definite D call. This CDR3 is built from 13 residues. The germline V gene encodes CDR1 MNHEY and CDR2 SVGEGT. Between the trimmed V and J ends, which lost 6 bases and 5 bases, there was a span of 13 bases. CDR3 DNA: TGTGCCAGCAGCAGTTACGAGGGTACTGAAGCTTTCTTT. As protein: CASSSYEGTEAFF.

This sequence joins TRBV19 and TRBJ2-7, with 13 bases that match TRBD2. V dropped 4 bases and J dropped 1; count of bases not matched to a gene: 7. Germline V gives CDR1 LNHDA, CDR2 SQIVND (reference sequence). This CDR3 is 17 amino acids long. DNA for the CDR3: TGTGCCAGTAGTACGGGACTAGCGGGATCGCTTTCCTACGAGCAGTACTTC. This sequence encodes CASSTGLAGSLSYEQYF. Full variable domain (rest looked up from reference TRBV19 and TRBJ2-7): DGGITQSPKYLFRKEGQNVTLSCEQNLNHDAMYWYRQDPGQGLRLIYYSQIVNDFQKGDIAEGYSVSREKKESFPLTVTSAQKNPTAFYLCASSTGLAGSLSYEQYFGPGTRLTVT.

This clone was counted a few times. The V and J genes are TRBV11-2 and TRBJ1-2; no definite D call. The ends were cut back, 5 bases at V and 4 bases at J, with 11 bases in the middle. The CDR3 is made up of 13 amino acids. Germline loops: CDR1 SGHAT, CDR2 FQNNGV. CDR3: CASSPERSYGYTF. The CDR3 DNA reads TGTGCCAGCAGCCCCGAGCGGAGCTATGGCTACACCTTC.

The rearrangement uses TRBV6-2 or TRBV6-3 and TRBJ1-1; a possible D gene is TRBD1 (6 bases). Germline V gene data show CDR1 as MNHEY and CDR2 as SVGEGT. This CDR3 contains 14 residues. Trimming removed 2 bases at V and 1 base at J, with 8 bases between. Here the CDR3 DNA reads TGTGCCAGCAGTTACGGGGGCTGGAACACTGAAGCTTTCTTT. Its translation is CASSYGGWNTEAFF.

The J gene is TRBJ2-7, the V gene TRBV29-1, with 13 bases aligning to TRBD2. The CDR3 contains 16 residues. CDR1 is SQVTM, CDR2 ANQGSEA, per germline. V was pared by 6 bases and J by 5 bases, with 13 bases of the junction left unmatched. The DNA of the CDR3 is TGCAGCGTCTACAGCCCGGGACTAGCGGGAATCCACGAGCAGTACTTC. This encodes CSVYSPGLAGIHEQYF.

The J gene is TRBJ2-3, the V gene TRBV19; 13 bases fit TRBD2. With V trimmed by 5 bases and J by 7 bases, 12 bases remained unmatched. CDR3 length: 17 amino acids. Germline CDR1 reads LNHDA; CDR2 reads SQIVND (reference sequence). CDR3 residues: CASSPGTSGTGKNTQYF. CDR3 in DNA: TGTGCCAGTAGTCCCGGGACTAGCGGGACTGGGAAGAATACGCAGTATTTT.

The gene calls are TRBV27 and TRBJ2-3, with TRBD2 matching 9 bases. Per germline, CDR1 MNHEY and CDR2 SMNVEV (reference sequence). V shed 2 bases and J 1 base; nucleotides not matched to a gene: 4. There are 16 residues in the CDR3. This chain's CDR3 is CASSLSSGSRTDTQYF. CDR3 DNA sequence: TGTGCCAGCAGTTTAAGTAGCGGGAGCCGCACAGATACGCAGTATTTT.

This clone appeared a single time. The chain joins TRBV4-2 to TRBJ2-3; TRBD1 agrees at 7 bases. V was clipped by 3 bases and J by 2 bases; unmatched bases: 5. The germline gives CDR1 LGHNA, CDR2 YNFKEQ. The CDR3 runs 15 residues. Written as DNA, the CDR3 is TGTGCCAGCAGCCAGCAGACAGGGTTCACAGATACGCAGTATTTT. Protein: CASSQQTGFTDTQYF.